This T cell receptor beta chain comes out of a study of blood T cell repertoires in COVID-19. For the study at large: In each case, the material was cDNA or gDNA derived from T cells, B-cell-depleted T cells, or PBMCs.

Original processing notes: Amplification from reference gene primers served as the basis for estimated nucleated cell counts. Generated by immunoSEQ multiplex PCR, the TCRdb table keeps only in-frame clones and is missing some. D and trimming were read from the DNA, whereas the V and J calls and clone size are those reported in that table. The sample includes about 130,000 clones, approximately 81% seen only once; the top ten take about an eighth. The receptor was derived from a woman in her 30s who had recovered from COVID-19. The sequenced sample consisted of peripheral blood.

The CDR3 sequence: CASSPFTDTQYF. The CDR3 DNA sequence: TGTGCCAGCAGCCCATTCACAGATACGCAGTATTTT. V is TRBV9 and J is TRBJ2-3, with no clear D. Between the trimmed V and J ends, which lost 4 bases and 2 bases, there was a span of 5 bases. This CDR3 comprises 12 residues. Germline V lookup: CDR1 SGDLS, CDR2 YYNGEE. The full variable domain, with the rest looked up from reference TRBV9 and TRBJ2-3, is DSGVTQTPKHLITATGQRVTLRCSPRSGDLSVYWYQQSLDQGLQFLIQYYNGEERAKGNILERFSAQQFPDLHSELNLSSLELGDSALYFCASSPFTDTQYFGPGTRLTVL.